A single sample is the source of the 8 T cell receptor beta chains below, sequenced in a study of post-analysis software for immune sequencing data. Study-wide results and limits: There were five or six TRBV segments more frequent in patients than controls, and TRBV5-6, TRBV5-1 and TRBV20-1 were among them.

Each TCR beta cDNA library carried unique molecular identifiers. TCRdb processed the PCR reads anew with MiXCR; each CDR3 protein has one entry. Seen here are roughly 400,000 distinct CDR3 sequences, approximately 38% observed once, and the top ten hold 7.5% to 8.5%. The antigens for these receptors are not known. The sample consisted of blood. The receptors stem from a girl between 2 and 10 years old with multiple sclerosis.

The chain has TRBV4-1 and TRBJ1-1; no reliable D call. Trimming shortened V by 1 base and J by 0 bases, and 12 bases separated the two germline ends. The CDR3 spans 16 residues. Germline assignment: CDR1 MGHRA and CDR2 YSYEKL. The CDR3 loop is CASSQGRRTMNTEAFF. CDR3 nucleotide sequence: TGCGCCAGCAGCCAAGGCCGCCGAACAATGAACACTGAAGCTTTCTTT.

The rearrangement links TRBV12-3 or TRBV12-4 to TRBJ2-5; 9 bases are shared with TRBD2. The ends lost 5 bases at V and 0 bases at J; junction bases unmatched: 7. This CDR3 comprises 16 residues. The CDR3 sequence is CASSARTSVNQETQYF. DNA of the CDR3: TGTGCCAGCAGTGCTAGGACTAGCGTAAACCAAGAGACCCAGTACTTC.

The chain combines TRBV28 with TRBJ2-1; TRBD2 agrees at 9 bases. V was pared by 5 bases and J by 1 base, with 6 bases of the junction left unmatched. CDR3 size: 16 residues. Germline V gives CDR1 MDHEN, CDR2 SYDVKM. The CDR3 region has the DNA TGTGCCAGCAGTCCCCGGCGGGGGGGATCCTACAATGAGCAGTTCTTC. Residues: CASSPRRGGSYNEQFF. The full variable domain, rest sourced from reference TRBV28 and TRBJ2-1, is DVKVTQSSRYLVKRTGEKVFLECVQDMDHENMFWYRQDPGLGLRLIYFSYDVKMKEKGDIPEGYSVSREKKERFSLILESASTNQTSMYLCASSPRRGGSYNEQFFGPGTRLTVL.

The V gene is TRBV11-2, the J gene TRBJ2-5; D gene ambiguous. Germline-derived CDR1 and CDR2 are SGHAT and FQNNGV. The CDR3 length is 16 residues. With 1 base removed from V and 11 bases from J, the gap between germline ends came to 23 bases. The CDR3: CASSLGAGDVRNEQYF. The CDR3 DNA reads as TGTGCCAGCAGCTTAGGCGCTGGAGACGTTAGGAATGAGCAGTACTTC.

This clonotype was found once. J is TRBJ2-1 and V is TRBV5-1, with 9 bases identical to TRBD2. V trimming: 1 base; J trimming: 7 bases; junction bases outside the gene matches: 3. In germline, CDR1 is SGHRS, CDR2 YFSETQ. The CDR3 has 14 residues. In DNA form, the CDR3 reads TGCGCCAGCAGCTTGTTAGCGGGAGAAAATGAGCAGTTCTTC. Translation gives CASSLLAGENEQFF.

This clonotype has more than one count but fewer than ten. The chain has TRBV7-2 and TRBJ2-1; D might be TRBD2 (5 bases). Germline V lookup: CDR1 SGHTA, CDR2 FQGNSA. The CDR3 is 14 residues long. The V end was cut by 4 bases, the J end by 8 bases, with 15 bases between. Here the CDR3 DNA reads TGTGCCAGCAGCTACCTACCCACTAGGGATGAGCAGTTCTTC. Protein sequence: CASSYLPTRDEQFF.

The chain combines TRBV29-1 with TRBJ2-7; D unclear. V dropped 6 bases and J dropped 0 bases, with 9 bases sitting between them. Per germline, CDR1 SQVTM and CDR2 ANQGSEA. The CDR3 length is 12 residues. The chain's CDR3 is CSVRRSSYEQYF. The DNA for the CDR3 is TGCAGCGTACGACGTAGCTCCTACGAGCAGTACTTC.

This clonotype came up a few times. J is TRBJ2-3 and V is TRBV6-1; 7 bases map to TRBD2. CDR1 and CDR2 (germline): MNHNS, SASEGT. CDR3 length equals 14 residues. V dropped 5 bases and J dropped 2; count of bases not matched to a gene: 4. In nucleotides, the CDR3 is TGTGCCAGCAGTCCTAGCGGATACACAGATACGCAGTATTTT. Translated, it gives CASSPSGYTDTQYF.